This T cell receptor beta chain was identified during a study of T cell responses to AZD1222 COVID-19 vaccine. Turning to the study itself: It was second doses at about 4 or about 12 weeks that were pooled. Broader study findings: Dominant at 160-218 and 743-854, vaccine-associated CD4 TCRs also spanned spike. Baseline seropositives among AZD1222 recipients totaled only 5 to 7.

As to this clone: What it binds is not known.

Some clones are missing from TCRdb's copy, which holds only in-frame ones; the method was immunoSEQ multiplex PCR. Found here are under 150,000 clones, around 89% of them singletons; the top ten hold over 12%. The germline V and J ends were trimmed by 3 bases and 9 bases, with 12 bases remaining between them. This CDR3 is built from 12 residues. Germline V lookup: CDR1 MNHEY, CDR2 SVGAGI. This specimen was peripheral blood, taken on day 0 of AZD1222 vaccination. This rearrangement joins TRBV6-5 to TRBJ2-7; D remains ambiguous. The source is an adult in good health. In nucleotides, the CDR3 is TGTGCCAGCAGTTATGGGTCCTTTGCGCAGTACTTC. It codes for CASSYGSFAQYF.